One sample yielded the 14 T cell receptor beta chains listed below, sequenced in a study of T cells after posttransplantation cyclophosphamide. Using immunoSEQ multiplex PCR, the repertoire was profiled, and TCRdb retains in-frame clones only, with some absent. The profile shows roughly 16,000 clones, over 75% of them singletons. Methotrexate plus calcineurin inhibitor accompanied controls' myeloablative marrow transplants; sampling was 1 year later. The sample consisted of PBMCs, taken after an allogeneic stem cell transplant with a calcineurin inhibitor and methotrexate. The receptors here all came from a male patient aged 50 to 59 who received an allogeneic stem cell transplant from an unrelated donor, was CMV-positive, and had chronic GVHD only. Some T cells may have originated in the graft donor.

This chain links TRBV11-3 with TRBJ2-5; D remains ambiguous. The CDR3 has 15 residues. V lost 0 bases and J 4 bases, leaving 12 bases between the germline ends. Germline V lookup: CDR1 SGHNT, CDR2 YENEEA. The chain's CDR3 is CASSLESGNRETQYF. CDR3 in DNA: TGTGCCAGCAGCTTAGAATCAGGAAATCGAGAGACCCAGTACTTC.

The chain joins TRBV2 to TRBJ2-7; a weak D match, TRBD2 (6 bases). The CDR3 length is 13 residues. The germline gives CDR1 SNHLY, CDR2 FYNNEI. Trimming removed 11 bases at V and 0 bases at J, with 14 bases between. For the CDR3, the DNA is TGTGCCGGGGGACTGCCGAGCTCCTACGAGCAGTACTTC. Translation gives CAGGLPSSYEQYF.

This clone was counted between two and nine times. V usage is TRBV5-4 and J usage is TRBJ2-7; 8 bases align to TRBD1. The trim removed 4 bases at V and 3 bases at J, leaving 12 bases unmatched. CDR3 size: 16 residues. Per germline, CDR1 SGHNT and CDR2 YYREEE (reference sequence). CDR3 bases: TGTGCCAGCAGCGACCGTGGGACAGGAAATCACTACGAGCAGTACTTC. It translates to CASSDRGTGNHYEQYF. The full variable domain, completed using reference TRBV5-4 and TRBJ2-7, is ETGVTQSPTHLIKTRGQQVTLRCSSQSGHNTVSWYQQALGQGPQFIFQYYREEENGRGNFPPRFSGLQFPNYSSELNVNALELDDSALYLCASSDRGTGNHYEQYFGPGTRLTVT.

The chain uses TRBV9 and TRBJ1-2, with D maybe TRBD1 (6 bases). Germline CDR1 reads SGDLS; CDR2 reads YYNGEE. Trimming took 3 bases from V and 8 from J, leaving 20 bases between them. This CDR3 region has 15 residues. The CDR3 protein is CASSASGVGGEGYTF. CDR3 nucleotide sequence: TGTGCCAGCAGCGCCTCAGGGGTAGGAGGTGAGGGCTACACCTTC. The whole variable domain, filled in from reference TRBV9 and TRBJ1-2, reads DSGVTQTPKHLITATGQRVTLRCSPRSGDLSVYWYQQSLDQGLQFLIQYYNGEERAKGNILERFSAQQFPDLHSELNLSSLELGDSALYFCASSASGVGGEGYTFGSGTRLTVV.

J is TRBJ2-3 and V is TRBV9, with a possible D match to TRBD2 (5 bases). The CDR3 sequence is 16 residues long. The germline V gene has CDR1 SGDLS and CDR2 YYNGEE. With 0 bases removed from V and 0 bases from J, the gap between germline ends came to 11 bases. The CDR3 DNA reads as TGTGCCAGCAGCGTAGACGGGGAAGCTAGCACAGATACGCAGTATTTT. Residues: CASSVDGEASTDTQYF.

The chain couples TRBV6-1 to TRBJ1-1, with 9 bases identical to TRBD1. Germline trimming cut 6 bases from V and 5 bases from J; bases unmatched to any gene: 1. The CDR3 length is 12 residues. Germline lookup yields CDR1 MNHNS and CDR2 SASEGT. The CDR3 sequence: CASSGQGTEAFF. The CDR3 DNA sequence: TGTGCCAGCAGCGGACAGGGGACTGAAGCTTTCTTT.

The genes are TRBV7-9 and TRBJ2-2; no firm D call. The length of the CDR3 is 11 residues. Trimming took 9 bases from V and 6 from J, leaving 8 bases between them. Germline CDR1 is SEHNR and CDR2 is FQNEAQ (reference sequence). The CDR3 DNA reads as TGTGCCAGGGGCACCGCCGGGGAGCTGTTTTTT. It yields the protein CARGTAGELFF.

This chain links TRBV9 with TRBJ1-2, with D perhaps TRBD1 (6 bases). V was pared by 3 bases and J by 6 bases, with 15 bases between. Germline-derived CDR1 and CDR2 are SGDLS and YYNGEE. The CDR3 has 14 amino acids. CDR3 DNA: TGTGCCAGCAGCGAAGGGGCAGGGGTTCATGGCTACACCTTC. It yields the protein CASSEGAGVHGYTF.

This clone turned up a few times. The chain joins TRBV19 to TRBJ1-5; no reliable D call. V gave up 4 bases and J gave up 3 bases, with 13 bases separating them. Per the germline V gene, CDR1 is LNHDA and CDR2 is SQIVND (reference sequence). The CDR3 totals 15 residues. This chain's CDR3 is CASSRAGRFNQPQHF. CDR3 nucleotides: TGTGCCAGTAGTAGGGCAGGCCGCTTCAATCAGCCCCAGCATTTT. Based on the CDR3 plus reference TRBV19 and TRBJ1-5, the full variable domain is DGGITQSPKYLFRKEGQNVTLSCEQNLNHDAMYWYRQDPGQGLRLIYYSQIVNDFQKGDIAEGYSVSREKKESFPLTVTSAQKNPTAFYLCASSRAGRFNQPQHFGDGTRLSIL.

This rearrangement joins TRBV28 to TRBJ2-7; TRBD2 matches 7 bases. The CDR3 length is 14 residues. The trim removed 3 bases at V and 3 bases at J, leaving 5 bases unmatched. Germline V CDR1 and CDR2: MDHEN, SYDVKM. Here the CDR3 DNA reads TGTGCCAGCAGTTTTGGGAGCGGGGTCTACGAGCAGTACTTC. Residues: CASSFGSGVYEQYF.

The CDR3 sequence is CASSLGGIEQYF. The CDR3 nucleotides are TGTGCCAGCAGCTTAGGGGGCATCGAGCAGTACTTC. This rearrangement joins TRBV11-2 to TRBJ2-7, with D maybe TRBD1 (5 bases). Deletions cut 1 base from V and 6 bases from J, with 7 bases between. The CDR3 runs to 12 residues. In germline, CDR1 is SGHAT, CDR2 FQNNGV.

The gene calls are TRBV7-8 and TRBJ2-1, with 12 bases aligning to TRBD2. This CDR3 has 17 residues. The V gene end was trimmed by 5 bases and the J gene end by 8 bases; junction bases not matched to a gene: 13. Germline-derived CDR1 and CDR2 are SGHVS and FQNEAQ. CDR3 DNA sequence: TGTGCCAGCAGCCCGCCCGTATCTAGCGGGAGGGCCGATGAGCAGTTCTTC. Translated, it gives CASSPPVSSGRADEQFF. The full variable domain, its missing parts supplied by reference TRBV7-8 and TRBJ2-1, is GAGVSQSPRYKVAKRGQDVALRCDPISGHVSLFWYQQALGQGPEFLTYFQNEAQLDKSGLPSDRFFAERPEGSVSTLKIQRTQQEDSAVYLCASSPPVSSGRADEQFFGPGTRLTVL.

The chain recombines TRBV6-5 with TRBJ1-1; TRBD1 is a possible D gene (6 bases). Germline assignment: CDR1 MNHEY and CDR2 SVGAGI. V lost 6 bases, J lost 4 bases, and 18 bases lay in between. The CDR3 totals 15 residues. CDR3 DNA sequence: TGTGCCAGCAGCCCTACTAACAGGGTAGGCACTGAAGCTTTCTTT. The encoded protein is CASSPTNRVGTEAFF.

This clone was observed a few times. V is TRBV5-4 and J is TRBJ2-5, with D unclear. Trimming took 0 bases from V and 4 from J, leaving 16 bases between them. Germline V gene data show CDR1 as SGHNT and CDR2 as YYREEE (reference sequence). The CDR3 consists of 16 residues. The CDR3 sequence is CASSLGAAPTRETQYF. In DNA, the CDR3 is TGTGCCAGCAGCTTGGGCGCTGCGCCGACACGAGAGACCCAGTACTTC.